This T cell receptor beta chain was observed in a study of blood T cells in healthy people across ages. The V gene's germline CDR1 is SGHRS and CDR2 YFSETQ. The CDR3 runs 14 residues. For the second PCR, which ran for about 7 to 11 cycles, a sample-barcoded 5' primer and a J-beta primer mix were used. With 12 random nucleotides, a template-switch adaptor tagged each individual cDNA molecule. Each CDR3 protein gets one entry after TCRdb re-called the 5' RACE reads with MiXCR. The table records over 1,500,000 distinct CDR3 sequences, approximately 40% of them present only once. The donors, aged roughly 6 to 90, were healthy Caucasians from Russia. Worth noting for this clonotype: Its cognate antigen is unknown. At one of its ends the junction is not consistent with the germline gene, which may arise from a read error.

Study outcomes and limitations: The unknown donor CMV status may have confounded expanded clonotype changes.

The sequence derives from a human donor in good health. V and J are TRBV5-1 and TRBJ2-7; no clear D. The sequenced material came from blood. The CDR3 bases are TGCGCCAGCGGCTTGTTCGCCAGGTCCTACGAGCAGTACTTC. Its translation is CASGLFARSYEQYF.